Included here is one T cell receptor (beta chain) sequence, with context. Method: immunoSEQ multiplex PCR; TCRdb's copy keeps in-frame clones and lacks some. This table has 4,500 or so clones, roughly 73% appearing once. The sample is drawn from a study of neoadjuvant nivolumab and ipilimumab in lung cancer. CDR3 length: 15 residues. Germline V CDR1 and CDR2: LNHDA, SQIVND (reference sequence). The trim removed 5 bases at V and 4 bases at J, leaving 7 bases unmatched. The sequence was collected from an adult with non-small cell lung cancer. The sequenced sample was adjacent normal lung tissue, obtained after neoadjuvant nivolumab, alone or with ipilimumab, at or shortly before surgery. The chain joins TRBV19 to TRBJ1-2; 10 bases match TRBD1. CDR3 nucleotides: TGTGCCAGTAGTTCGACACGGACAGGGGGCTATGGCTACACCTTC. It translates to CASSSTRTGGYGYTF.